This T cell receptor (beta chain) was obtained from a study of blood T cell repertoires in COVID-19. Study-level background: Acute-phase and convalescent COVID-19 samples originated in the United States, Italy and Spain. The cDNA or gDNA used as material had been derived from T cells, B-cell-depleted T cells, or PBMCs.

Between the trimmed V and J ends, which lost 0 bases and 4 bases, there was a span of 12 bases. Germline lookup yields CDR1 MNHNS and CDR2 SASEGT. The CDR3 totals 15 residues. Original analysis: Nucleated cell counts were estimated from reference gene primer amplification. Sequenced by immunoSEQ multiplex PCR; TCRdb stores in-frame clones only, minus some. Clone size and the V and J calls come from that table; the DNA yielded D and trimming. The table lists under 200,000 clones, approximately 85% of them singletons. The source material was peripheral blood. The clonotype was recovered from a woman over 75 with acute or convalescent COVID-19. The J gene is TRBJ1-2, the V gene TRBV6-1, with D uncertain. The CDR3 sequence is CASSEATGSAYGYTF. CDR3 coding DNA: TGTGCCAGCAGTGAAGCGACGGGTTCGGCCTATGGCTACACCTTC.